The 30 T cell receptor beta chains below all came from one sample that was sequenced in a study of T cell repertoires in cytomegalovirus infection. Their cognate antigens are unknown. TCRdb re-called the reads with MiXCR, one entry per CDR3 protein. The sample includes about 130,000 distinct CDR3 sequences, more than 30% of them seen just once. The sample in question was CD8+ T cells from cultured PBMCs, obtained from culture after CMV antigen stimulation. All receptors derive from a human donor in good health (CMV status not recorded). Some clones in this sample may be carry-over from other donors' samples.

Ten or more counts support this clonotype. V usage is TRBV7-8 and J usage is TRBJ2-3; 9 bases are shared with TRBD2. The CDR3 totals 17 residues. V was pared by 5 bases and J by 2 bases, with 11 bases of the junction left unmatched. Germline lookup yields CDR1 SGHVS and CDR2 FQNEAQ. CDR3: CASSRLHGTSNTDTQYF. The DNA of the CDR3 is TGTGCCAGCAGCCGACTACACGGGACTAGCAACACAGATACGCAGTATTTT. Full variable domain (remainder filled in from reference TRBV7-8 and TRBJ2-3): GAGVSQSPRYKVAKRGQDVALRCDPISGHVSLFWYQQALGQGPEFLTYFQNEAQLDKSGLPSDRFFAERPEGSVSTLKIQRTQQEDSAVYLCASSRLHGTSNTDTQYFGPGTRLTVL.

This CDR3 reads CASSDTGDRDYGYTF. In nucleotides, the CDR3 is TGTGCCAGCAGTGACACGGGGGATCGCGACTATGGCTACACCTTC. The rearrangement links TRBV27 to TRBJ1-2, with TRBD1 as a possible D gene (5 bases). The CDR3 covers 15 residues. The germline gives CDR1 MNHEY, CDR2 SMNVEV (reference sequence). V shed 5 bases and J shed 3 bases, with 16 bases lying between them.

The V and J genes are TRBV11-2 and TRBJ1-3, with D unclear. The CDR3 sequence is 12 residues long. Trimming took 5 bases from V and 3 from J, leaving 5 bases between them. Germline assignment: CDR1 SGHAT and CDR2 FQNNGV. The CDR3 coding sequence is TGTGCCAGCAGCCTAAATGGAAACACCATATATTTT. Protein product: CASSLNGNTIYF.

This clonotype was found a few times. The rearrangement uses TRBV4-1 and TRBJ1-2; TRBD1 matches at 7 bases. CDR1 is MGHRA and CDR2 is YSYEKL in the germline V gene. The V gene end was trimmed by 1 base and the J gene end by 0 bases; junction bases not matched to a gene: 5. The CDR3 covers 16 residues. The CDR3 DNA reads TGCGCCAGCAGCCAAGGAGGGACAGAAGCTAACTATGGCTACACCTTC. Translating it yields CASSQGGTEANYGYTF.

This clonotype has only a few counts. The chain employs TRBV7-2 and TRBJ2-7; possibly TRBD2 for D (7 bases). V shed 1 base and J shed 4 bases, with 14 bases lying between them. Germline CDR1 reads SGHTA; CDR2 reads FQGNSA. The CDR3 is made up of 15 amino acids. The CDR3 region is CASSLVGGPPYEQYF. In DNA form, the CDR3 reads TGTGCCAGCAGCTTAGTGGGGGGGCCCCCTTACGAGCAGTACTTC.

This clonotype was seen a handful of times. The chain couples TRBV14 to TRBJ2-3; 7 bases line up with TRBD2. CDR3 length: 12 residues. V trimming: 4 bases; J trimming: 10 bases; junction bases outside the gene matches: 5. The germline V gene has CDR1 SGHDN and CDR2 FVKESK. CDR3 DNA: TGTGCCAGCAGCCGACTAGCATCCTCGCAGTATTTT. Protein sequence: CASSRLASSQYF.

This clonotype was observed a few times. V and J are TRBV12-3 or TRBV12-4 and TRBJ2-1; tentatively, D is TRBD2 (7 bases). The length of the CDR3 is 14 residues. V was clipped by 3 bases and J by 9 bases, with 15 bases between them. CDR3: CASSLGGGAVEQFF. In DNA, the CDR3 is TGTGCCAGCAGTTTGGGGGGGGGGGCGGTTGAGCAGTTCTTC.

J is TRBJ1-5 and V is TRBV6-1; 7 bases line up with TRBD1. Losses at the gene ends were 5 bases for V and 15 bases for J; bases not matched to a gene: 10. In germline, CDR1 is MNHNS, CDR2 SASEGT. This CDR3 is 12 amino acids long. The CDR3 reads CASSPLDRLLHF. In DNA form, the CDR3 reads TGTGCCAGCAGTCCTCTGGACAGGCTTTTGCATTTT.

Here the CDR3 reads CASREQGRAFF. CDR3 sequence (DNA): TGTGCCAGCAGGGAACAGGGGCGGGCTTTCTTT. The V call is TRBV5-4, the J call TRBJ1-1; 7 bases align to TRBD1. CDR3 length: 11 amino acids. The V and J ends lost 5 bases and 11 bases, in that order; junction bases with no gene match: 6. Germline V gene data show CDR1 as SGHNT and CDR2 as YYREEE (reference sequence).

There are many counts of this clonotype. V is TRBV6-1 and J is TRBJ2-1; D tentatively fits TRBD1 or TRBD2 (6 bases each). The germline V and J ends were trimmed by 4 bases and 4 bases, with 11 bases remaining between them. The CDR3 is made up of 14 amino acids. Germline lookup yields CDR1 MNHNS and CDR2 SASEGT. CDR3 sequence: CASSGRGEYNEQFF. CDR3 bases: TGTGCCAGCAGTGGTAGGGGGGAGTACAATGAGCAGTTCTTC.

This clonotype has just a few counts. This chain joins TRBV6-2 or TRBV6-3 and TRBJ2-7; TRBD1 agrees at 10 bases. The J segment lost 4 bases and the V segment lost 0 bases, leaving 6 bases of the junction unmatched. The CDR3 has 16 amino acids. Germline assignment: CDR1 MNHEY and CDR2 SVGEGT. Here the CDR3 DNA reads TGTGCCAGCAGTTACTCGGACAGGGGGATAGGATACGAGCAGTACTTC. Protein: CASSYSDRGIGYEQYF.

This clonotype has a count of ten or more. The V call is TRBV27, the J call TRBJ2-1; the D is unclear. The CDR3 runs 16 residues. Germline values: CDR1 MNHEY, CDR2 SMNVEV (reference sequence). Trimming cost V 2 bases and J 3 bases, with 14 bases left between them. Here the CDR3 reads CASSLPSDPLYNEQFF. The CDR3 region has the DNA TGTGCCAGCAGTTTACCCTCGGACCCTCTCTACAATGAGCAGTTCTTC.

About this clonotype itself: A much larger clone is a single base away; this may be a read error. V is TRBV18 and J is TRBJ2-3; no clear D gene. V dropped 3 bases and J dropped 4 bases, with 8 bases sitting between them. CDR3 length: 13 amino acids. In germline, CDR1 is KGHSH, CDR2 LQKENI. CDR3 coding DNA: TGTGCCAGCTCACCTCTCAGCTCAGATACGCAGTATTTT. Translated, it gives CASSPLSSDTQYF.

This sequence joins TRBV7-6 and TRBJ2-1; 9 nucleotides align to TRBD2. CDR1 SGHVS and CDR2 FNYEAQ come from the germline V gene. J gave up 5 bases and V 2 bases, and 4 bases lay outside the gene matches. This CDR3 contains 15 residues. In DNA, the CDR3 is TGTGCCAGCAGCTTACTGTTAGCGGGGGACAATGAGCAGTTCTTC. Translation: CASSLLLAGDNEQFF.

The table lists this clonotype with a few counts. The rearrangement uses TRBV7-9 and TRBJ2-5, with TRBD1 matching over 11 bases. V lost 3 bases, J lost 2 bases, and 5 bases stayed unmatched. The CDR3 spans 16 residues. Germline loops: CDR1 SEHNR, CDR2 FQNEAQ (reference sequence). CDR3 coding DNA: TGTGCCAGCAGCTTCCTCAGGGACAGGGGGCAAGAGACCCAGTACTTC. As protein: CASSFLRDRGQETQYF.

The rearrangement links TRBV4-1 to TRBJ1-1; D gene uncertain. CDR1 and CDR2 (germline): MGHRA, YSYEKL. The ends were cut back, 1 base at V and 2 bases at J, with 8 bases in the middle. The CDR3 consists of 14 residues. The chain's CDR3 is CASSQGQPNTEAFF. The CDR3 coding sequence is TGCGCCAGCAGCCAAGGGCAACCAAACACTGAAGCTTTCTTT.

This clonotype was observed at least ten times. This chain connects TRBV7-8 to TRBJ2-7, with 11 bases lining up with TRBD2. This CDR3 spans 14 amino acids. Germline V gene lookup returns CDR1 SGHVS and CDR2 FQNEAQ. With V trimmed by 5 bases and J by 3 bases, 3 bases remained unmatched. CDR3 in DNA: TGTGCCAGCAGCCCGGGACTAGCGGACTACGAGCAGTACTTC. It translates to CASSPGLADYEQYF.

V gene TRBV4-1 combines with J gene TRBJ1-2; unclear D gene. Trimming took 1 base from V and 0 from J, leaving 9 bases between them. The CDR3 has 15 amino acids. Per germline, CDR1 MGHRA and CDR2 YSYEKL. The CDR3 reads CASSQVAGSNYGYTF. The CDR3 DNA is TGCGCCAGCAGCCAAGTCGCAGGCTCTAACTATGGCTACACCTTC.

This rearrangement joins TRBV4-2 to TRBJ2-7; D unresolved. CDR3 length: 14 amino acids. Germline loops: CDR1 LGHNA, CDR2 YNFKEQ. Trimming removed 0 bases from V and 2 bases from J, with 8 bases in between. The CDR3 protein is CASSQEVGTYEQYF. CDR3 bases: TGTGCCAGCAGCCAAGAGGTAGGGACCTACGAGCAGTACTTC.

As DNA, the CDR3 is TGTGCCAGCAGTCCGGGACTAGGGTATTATGAGCAGTTCTTC. This translates into CASSPGLGYYEQFF. The chain is built from TRBV6-6 and TRBJ2-1, with 8 bases lining up with TRBD2. Germline V CDR1 and CDR2: MNHNY, SVGAGI (reference sequence). The CDR3 sequence is 14 residues long. The trim removed 5 bases at V and 8 bases at J, leaving 8 bases unmatched.

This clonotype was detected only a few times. The CDR3: CATTGTSKAGEQFF. The CDR3 bases are TGTGCCACCACCGGGACTAGTAAAGCGGGCGAGCAGTTCTTC. This chain connects TRBV10-3 to TRBJ2-1; 8 nucleotides line up with TRBD2. The germline V gene has CDR1 ENHRY and CDR2 SYGVKD. The trim removed 10 bases at V and 10 bases at J, leaving 15 bases unmatched. The CDR3 has 14 amino acids.

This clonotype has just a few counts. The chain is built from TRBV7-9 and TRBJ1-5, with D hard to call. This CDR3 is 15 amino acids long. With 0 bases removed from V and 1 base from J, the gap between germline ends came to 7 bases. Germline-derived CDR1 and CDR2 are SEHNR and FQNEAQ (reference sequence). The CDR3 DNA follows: TGTGCCAGCAGCTTAGCAGTGGGAAGCAATCAGCCCCAGCATTTT. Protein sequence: CASSLAVGSNQPQHF.

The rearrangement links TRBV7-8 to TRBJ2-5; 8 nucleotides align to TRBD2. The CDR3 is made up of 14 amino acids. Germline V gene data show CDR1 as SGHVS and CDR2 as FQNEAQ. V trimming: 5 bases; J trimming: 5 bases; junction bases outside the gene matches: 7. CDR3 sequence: CASSRGGGVETQYF. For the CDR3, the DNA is TGTGCCAGCAGCCGGGGGGGCGGTGTGGAGACCCAGTACTTC.

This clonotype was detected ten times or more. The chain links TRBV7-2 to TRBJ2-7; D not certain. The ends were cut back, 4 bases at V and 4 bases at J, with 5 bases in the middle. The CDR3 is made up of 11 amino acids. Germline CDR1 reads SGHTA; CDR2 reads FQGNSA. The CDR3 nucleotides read TGTGCCAGCAGCTCTGAATACGAGCAGTACTTC. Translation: CASSSEYEQYF.

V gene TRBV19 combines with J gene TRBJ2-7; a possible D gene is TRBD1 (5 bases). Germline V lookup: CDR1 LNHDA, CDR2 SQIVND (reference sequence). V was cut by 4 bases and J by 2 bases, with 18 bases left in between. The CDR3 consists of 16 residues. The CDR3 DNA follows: TGTGCCAGTAGTAGTAGGAGCACAGGTATCGCCTACGAGCAGTACTTC. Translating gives CASSSRSTGIAYEQYF.

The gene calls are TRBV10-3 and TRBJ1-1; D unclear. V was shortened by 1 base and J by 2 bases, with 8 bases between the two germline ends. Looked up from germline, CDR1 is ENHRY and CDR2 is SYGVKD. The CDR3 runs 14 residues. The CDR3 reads CAISEWEGNTEAFF. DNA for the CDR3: TGTGCCATCAGTGAGTGGGAGGGTAACACTGAAGCTTTCTTT.

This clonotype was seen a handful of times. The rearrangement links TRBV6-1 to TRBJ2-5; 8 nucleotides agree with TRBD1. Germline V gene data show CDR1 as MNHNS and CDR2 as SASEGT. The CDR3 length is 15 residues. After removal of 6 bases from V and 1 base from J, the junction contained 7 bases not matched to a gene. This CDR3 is CASRRQGIFQETQYF. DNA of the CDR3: TGTGCCAGCAGGCGACAGGGGATCTTCCAAGAGACCCAGTACTTC.

The CDR3 sequence is CASSSLQGDSYNEQFF. In nucleotides, the CDR3 is TGTGCCAGCTCGTCTCTGCAGGGTGACTCCTACAATGAGCAGTTCTTC. This rearrangement joins TRBV18 to TRBJ2-1, with a possible D match to TRBD1 (5 bases). Germline-derived CDR1 and CDR2 are KGHSH and LQKENI. With 6 bases removed from V and 0 bases from J, the gap between germline ends came to 15 bases. The CDR3 length is 16 residues.

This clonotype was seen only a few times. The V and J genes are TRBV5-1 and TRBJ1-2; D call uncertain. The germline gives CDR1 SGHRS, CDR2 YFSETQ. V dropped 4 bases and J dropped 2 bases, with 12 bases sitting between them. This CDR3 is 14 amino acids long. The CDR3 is CASSTTGRNYGYTF. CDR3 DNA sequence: TGCGCCAGCAGCACCACCGGCAGAAACTATGGCTACACCTTC.

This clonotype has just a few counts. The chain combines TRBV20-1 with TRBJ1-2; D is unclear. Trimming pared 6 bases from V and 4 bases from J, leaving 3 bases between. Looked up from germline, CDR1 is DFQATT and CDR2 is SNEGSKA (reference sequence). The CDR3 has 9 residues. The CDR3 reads CSAGYGYTF. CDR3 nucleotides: TGCAGTGCCGGCTATGGCTACACCTTC.